Following are 23 T cell receptor beta chains from one sample sequenced in a study of radiation and T cells in renal cell carcinoma (dated by TCRdb to about 2020). The label giving this sample's time point can be read as: blood 2 weeks post-SBRT. The intended sense of this specimen's treatment or condition label: 15 Gy SBRT to primary tumor, nephrectomy 4 weeks later. Library preparation was by the immunoSEQ multiplex PCR assay. Entries here come from immuneACCESS through TCRdb and include only in-frame sequences with V and J called. Some clones fail to appear in such tables; in the studies checked, an unresolved V gene covers under half of the shortfall, and the cause of the remainder is unknown. The sample has 120,000 or so clones on record, approximately 90% of them singletons. The biggest ten clones account for nearly 6% of the sample. This material consisted of blood, taken from a patient whose treatment included radiotherapy and nephrectomy. These receptors all come from a woman between 70 and 85 years old with renal cell carcinoma.

The rearrangement links TRBV29-1 to TRBJ1-4, with 8 nucleotides matching TRBD1. This CDR3 has 12 amino acids. CDR1 and CDR2 from the germline V gene are SQVTM and ANQGSEA. V trimming: 4 bases; J trimming: 11 bases; junction bases outside the gene matches: 6. CDR3 sequence: CSVGDRKEKLFF. Written as DNA, the CDR3 is TGCAGCGTTGGGGACAGGAAGGAGAAACTGTTTTTT. Full variable domain (outside the CDR3, taken from reference TRBV29-1 and TRBJ1-4): SAVISQKPSRDICQRGTSLTIQCQVDSQVTMMFWYRQQPGQSLTLIATANQGSEATYESGFVIDKFPISRPNLTFSTLTVSNMSPEDSSIYLCSVGDRKEKLFFGSGTQLSVL.

This chain links TRBV2 with TRBJ1-6; TRBD1 is a possible D gene (6 bases). The CDR3 loop spans 14 amino acids. Germline V CDR1 and CDR2: SNHLY, FYNNEI. The V end lost 6 bases, the J end lost 8 bases, and 14 bases lay between the germline ends. CDR3 amino acids: CASRMRTEYSPLHF. The CDR3 nucleotides read TGTGCCAGCAGGATGAGGACAGAGTATTCACCCCTCCACTTT. Drawing the rest from reference TRBV2 and TRBJ1-6, the complete variable domain is EPEVTQTPSHQVTQMGQEVILRCVPISNHLYFYWYRQILGQKVEFLVSFYNNEISEKSEIFDDQFSVERPDGSNFTLKIRSTKLEDSAMYFCASRMRTEYSPLHFGNGTRLTVT.

The V call is TRBV28, the J call TRBJ2-7; D call uncertain. V lost 5 bases to trimming and J lost 0 bases, with 11 bases between them. Germline CDR1 and CDR2: MDHEN and SYDVKM. There are 14 residues in the CDR3. CDR3 sequence: CASSVPPPSYEQYF. The CDR3, as DNA: TGTGCCAGCAGTGTGCCGCCCCCCTCCTACGAGCAGTACTTC.

This chain links TRBV6-1 with TRBJ1-2, with a possible D match to TRBD1 (5 bases). The V end was cut by 6 bases, the J end by 0 bases, with 8 bases between. There are 13 residues in the CDR3. CDR1 MNHNS and CDR2 SASEGT come from the germline V gene. The CDR3 sequence is CASRTVSNYGYTF. The CDR3, as DNA: TGTGCCAGCAGGACAGTTTCTAACTATGGCTACACCTTC.

The J gene is TRBJ2-7, the V gene TRBV4-3, with D perhaps matching TRBD1 (5 bases). Germline V CDR1 and CDR2: LGHNA, YSLEER. Trimming cost V 3 bases and J 0 bases, with 12 bases left between them. The CDR3 length is 15 residues. CDR3: CASSHGRAASYEQYF. CDR3 sequence (DNA): TGCGCCAGCAGCCACGGCAGGGCCGCCTCCTACGAGCAGTACTTC.

The CDR3 DNA reads as TGTGCCAGTACGGCTAGCGGGGGGAATCAAGAGACCCAGTACTTC. It yields the protein CASTASGGNQETQYF. The chain joins TRBV19 to TRBJ2-5; 11 bases are a match to TRBD2. CDR1 LNHDA and CDR2 SQIVND come from the germline V gene (reference sequence). CDR3 size: 15 residues. V gave up 7 bases and J gave up 2 bases; unmatched junction bases: 6.

The V and J genes are TRBV15 and TRBJ2-3; TRBD1 matches 11 bases. The germline CDR1 and CDR2 sequences are LNHNV and YYDKDF (reference sequence). After removal of 1 base from V and 1 base from J, the junction contained 7 bases not matched to a gene. The CDR3 sequence is 18 residues long. The CDR3 spells CATSRGTGGLLGTDTQYF. The CDR3 DNA follows: TGTGCCACCAGCAGAGGGACAGGGGGCCTGTTAGGCACAGATACGCAGTATTTT.

This chain uses TRBV28 with TRBJ1-1; TRBD1 matches at 9 bases. The germline V gene has CDR1 MDHEN and CDR2 SYDVKM. The CDR3 loop spans 13 amino acids. The trim removed 6 bases at V and 2 bases at J, leaving 1 base unmatched. CDR3 in amino acids: CASRDRGNTEAFF. CDR3 DNA: TGTGCCAGCAGGGACAGGGGTAACACTGAAGCTTTCTTT. The whole variable domain, remainder taken from reference TRBV28 and TRBJ1-1, is DVKVTQSSRYLVKRTGEKVFLECVQDMDHENMFWYRQDPGLGLRLIYFSYDVKMKEKGDIPEGYSVSREKKERFSLILESASTNQTSMYLCASRDRGNTEAFFGQGTRLTVV.

This clone showed up just once. The J gene is TRBJ1-3, the V gene TRBV15, with 9 bases lining up with TRBD1. The CDR3 covers 17 residues. With V trimmed by 2 bases and J by 1 base, 6 bases remained unmatched. Germline V lookup: CDR1 LNHNV, CDR2 YYDKDF (reference sequence). For the CDR3, the DNA is TGTGCCACCAGCAGACCCACAGGGGGCCGGTCTGGAAACACCATATATTTT. It yields the protein CATSRPTGGRSGNTIYF.

This clone was seen only a few times. This chain links TRBV2 with TRBJ1-1, with D perhaps matching TRBD1 (6 bases). The CDR3 is 11 residues long. Germline V gene sequence: CDR1 SNHLY, CDR2 FYNNEI. V was cut by 11 bases and J by 12 bases, with 19 bases left in between. The chain's CDR3 is CAGGGTQESFF. The CDR3, as DNA: TGTGCCGGTGGGGGCACCCAAGAATCTTTCTTT.

This chain links TRBV6-4 with TRBJ2-5, with unresolved D. Germline loops: CDR1 MRHNA, CDR2 SNTAGT. The CDR3 is 10 amino acids. With 8 bases removed from V and 3 bases from J, the gap between germline ends came to 4 bases. The CDR3 DNA sequence: TGTGCCAGCGGCAAAGAGACCCAGTACTTC. This sequence encodes CASGKETQYF.

The chain has TRBV5-1 and TRBJ2-4; possible D gene TRBD2, 7 bases. Trimming pared 3 bases from V and 5 bases from J, leaving 18 bases between. This CDR3 has 16 residues. Per germline, CDR1 SGHRS and CDR2 YFSETQ. CDR3 residues: CASSSQGRGAENIQYF. Written as DNA, the CDR3 is TGCGCCAGCAGCTCCCAGGGGAGGGGAGCGGAAAACATTCAGTACTTC.

This chain joins TRBV9 and TRBJ2-2, with 8 bases aligning to TRBD1. The junction had 13 bases not matched to a gene; V was cut back by 2 bases and J by 4 bases. The CDR3 is 18 residues long. The V gene's germline CDR1 is SGDLS and CDR2 YYNGEE. This chain's CDR3 is CASSVRTGTTGGTGELFF. In nucleotides, the CDR3 is TGTGCCAGCAGCGTGAGGACAGGGACAACCGGGGGCACCGGGGAGCTGTTTTTT.

The gene calls are TRBV6-5 and TRBJ1-2; 11 bases match TRBD1. J lost 3 bases, V lost 8 bases, and 8 bases had no gene match. CDR3 length: 15 residues. Germline CDR1 is MNHEY and CDR2 is SVGAGI. DNA for the CDR3: TGTGCCAGCCGGCGAGGACAGGGGGCTTACTATGGCTACACCTTC. Its protein product is CASRRGQGAYYGYTF.

As concerns this clone: Germline and junction disagree at one end, which may indicate a read error. The genes are TRBV7-7 and TRBJ2-5; 8 nucleotides align to TRBD2. The germline gives CDR1 SSHAT, CDR2 FNYEAQ (reference sequence). CDR3 length: 16 amino acids. CDR3 sequence: CASSLGSGGQQETQYF. CDR3 DNA: TGTGCTAGCAGCTTAGGCTCGGGGGGGCAGCAAGAGACCCAGTACTTC.

The chain links TRBV7-9 to TRBJ2-5; 7 nucleotides line up with TRBD2. The CDR3 runs to 12 residues. V lost 5 bases and J lost 9; bases outside the gene matches: 6. Germline V lookup: CDR1 SEHNR, CDR2 FQNEAQ (reference sequence). CDR3 nucleotide sequence: TGTGCCAGCAGCCCCTTCCGGGGGGCCCAGTACTTC. Translation: CASSPFRGAQYF.

This chain links TRBV28 with TRBJ1-2; no reliable D call. Per germline, CDR1 MDHEN and CDR2 SYDVKM. V was trimmed by 8 bases and J by 2 bases, leaving 18 bases between them. The CDR3 runs 15 residues. CDR3 amino acids: CASVNWAGMNYGYTF. CDR3 nucleotides: TGTGCCAGCGTGAATTGGGCGGGGATGAACTATGGCTACACCTTC.

The chain links TRBV5-1 to TRBJ2-1, with 7 bases lining up with TRBD2. The length of the CDR3 is 15 residues. The germline V gene has CDR1 SGHRS and CDR2 YFSETQ. With 4 bases clipped from V and 4 bases from J, the junction kept 8 bases outside the gene matches. CDR3 coding DNA: TGCGCCAGCAGCCTTAGCGGGCGCGATTACAATGAGCAGTTCTTC. As protein: CASSLSGRDYNEQFF.

V is TRBV2 and J is TRBJ2-2, with 10 nucleotides matching TRBD1. Germline-derived CDR1 and CDR2 are SNHLY and FYNNEI. The CDR3 covers 17 residues. V gave up 9 bases and J gave up 3 bases; unmatched junction bases: 13. CDR3 bases: TGTGCCAGTCTCCCCGGGACAGGGGCCCCCCACACCGGGGAGCTGTTTTTT. Residues: CASLPGTGAPHTGELFF.

The V call is TRBV6-5, the J call TRBJ2-1; 9 bases match TRBD2. Germline trimming cut 2 bases from V and 9 bases from J; bases unmatched to any gene: 5. CDR3 length: 14 residues. Per germline, CDR1 MNHEY and CDR2 SVGAGI. CDR3 coding DNA: TGTGCCAGCAGTTACGCGGGGGGGCGTGGTGAGCAGTTCTTC. Protein sequence: CASSYAGGRGEQFF.

The chain combines TRBV7-9 with TRBJ1-4; 7 nucleotides line up with TRBD1. CDR1 and CDR2 from the germline V gene are SEHNR and FQNEAQ (reference sequence). Trimming took 11 bases from V and 6 from J; bases not matched to a gene: 6. The CDR3 has 12 amino acids. CDR3 region: CAPQGVDEKLFF. The CDR3, as DNA: TGTGCCCCCCAGGGGGTGGATGAAAAACTGTTTTTT. Looking up the rest from reference TRBV7-9 and TRBJ1-4 gives the full variable domain: DTGVSQNPRHKITKRGQNVTFRCDPISEHNRLYWYRQTLGQGPEFLTYFQNEAQLEKSRLLSDRFSAERPKGSFSTLEIQRTEQGDSAMYLCAPQGVDEKLFFGSGTQLSVL.

The chain recombines TRBV7-9 with TRBJ2-1; the D is unclear. The germline gives CDR1 SEHNR, CDR2 FQNEAQ (reference sequence). The CDR3 is 12 amino acids. V was shortened by 5 bases and J by 8 bases, with 10 bases between the two germline ends. The CDR3 reads CASSPTVDEQFF. DNA for the CDR3: TGTGCCAGCAGCCCTACGGTCGATGAGCAGTTCTTC.

V gene TRBV6-5 combines with J gene TRBJ1-6, with D maybe TRBD1 (5 bases). The CDR3 extends over 13 amino acids. Trimming cost V 5 bases and J 5 bases, with 7 bases left between them. CDR1 and CDR2 (germline): MNHEY, SVGAGI. The CDR3 is CASSGGDNSPLHF. The DNA for the CDR3 is TGTGCCAGCAGTGGGGGGGATAATTCACCCCTCCACTTT.